Each of the 26 T cell receptor beta chains below was sequenced from the same sample in a study of T cells in Graves' hyperthyroidism and ophthalmopathy. The source material, RNA transcripts, was used to amplify TCR beta CDR3 regions. Primed by the HTBI set, a first-round RT-PCR was run on the TCR CDR3. TCRdb re-derived calls from the multiplex PCR reads in MiXCR, one entry per CDR3 protein. The sample comprises about 340,000 distinct CDR3 sequences, 15% to 20% of which are singletons, and under 55% rests with the top ten. Material for sequencing was blood. All receptors derive from a woman between 50 and 59 years old with Graves' hyperthyroidism.

As regards this clonotype: A much larger clone is a single base away; this may be a read error. The rearrangement uses TRBV5-6 and TRBJ2-1; 9 nucleotides agree with TRBD2. The germline CDR1 and CDR2 sequences are SGHDT and YYEEEE. This CDR3 region has 15 residues. For the CDR3, the DNA is TGTGCCAGCAGCTTGGCGCTAGCGGGGTACAATGAGCAGCTCTTC. Translated: CASSLALAGYNEQLF.

This clonotype was picked up a small number of times. The chain carries TRBV7-9 and TRBJ2-7; the D is unclear. V lost 2 bases, J lost 4 bases, and 12 bases lay in between. This CDR3 is built from 14 residues. CDR1 is SEHNR, CDR2 FQNEAQ, per germline (reference sequence). This CDR3 is CASSLSHSFYEQYF. The CDR3 nucleotides read TGTGCCAGCAGCTTATCGCACAGTTTTTACGAGCAGTACTTC. Complete variable domain (other parts from reference TRBV7-9 and TRBJ2-7): DTGVSQNPRHKITKRGQNVTFRCDPISEHNRLYWYRQTLGQGPEFLTYFQNEAQLEKSRLLSDRFSAERPKGSFSTLEIQRTEQGDSAMYLCASSLSHSFYEQYFGPGTRLTVT.

This clonotype was seen ten or more times. V is TRBV7-8 and J is TRBJ1-5; no clear D gene. V was cut by 2 bases and J by 0 bases, with 8 bases left in between. The germline gives CDR1 SGHVS, CDR2 FQNEAQ. The CDR3 sequence is 15 residues long. CDR3 DNA: TGTGCCAGCAGCTTAAGCAGGAATAGCAATCAGCCCCAGCATTTT. This codes for CASSLSRNSNQPQHF.

This clonotype was seen repeatedly, ten times or more. The chain carries TRBV11-2 and TRBJ2-3; 8 bases align to TRBD2. Germline lookup yields CDR1 SGHAT and CDR2 FQNNGV. The CDR3 covers 16 residues. Losses at the gene ends were 4 bases for V and 3 bases for J; bases not matched to a gene: 9. This chain's CDR3 is CASSSPSGSGTDTQYF. CDR3 sequence (DNA): TGTGCCAGCAGCTCACCCAGCGGGAGCGGAACAGATACGCAGTATTTT.

The chain joins TRBV27 to TRBJ1-1, with TRBD1 identical over 9 bases. V trimming: 2 bases; J trimming: 11 bases; junction bases outside the gene matches: 9. CDR3 length equals 14 residues. Germline loops: CDR1 MNHEY, CDR2 SMNVEV (reference sequence). In nucleotides, the CDR3 is TGTGCCAGCAGTTTAGCTATGACAGGGGGTCGGGCTTTCTTT. This gives the protein CASSLAMTGGRAFF.

CDR3 residues: CASSSTFSVYNEKLFF. The CDR3 DNA is TGCGCCAGCAGCTCCACCTTCTCAGTCTATAATGAAAAACTGTTTTTT. The rearrangement links TRBV5-1 to TRBJ1-4; D is uncertain. V was pared by 3 bases and J by 4 bases, with 16 bases between. The germline V gene has CDR1 SGHRS and CDR2 YFSETQ. CDR3 length: 16 residues.

This clonotype was detected a few times. This chain uses TRBV5-1 with TRBJ1-4; tentative D call: TRBD1 (5 bases). Germline assignment: CDR1 SGHRS and CDR2 YFSETQ. The CDR3 loop spans 14 amino acids. Trimming cost V 2 bases and J 8 bases, with 13 bases left between them. The CDR3, as DNA: TGCGCCAGCAGCTTCTCCGGGACGGACGAAAAACTGTTTTTT. Protein sequence: CASSFSGTDEKLFF.

The chain has TRBV29-1 and TRBJ2-1, with D tentatively TRBD1 (6 bases). Germline V lookup: CDR1 SQVTM, CDR2 ANQGSEA. The CDR3 is 13 residues long. Trimming took off 5 bases at V and 3 bases at J, with 11 bases between the two ends. The DNA for the CDR3 is TGCAGCGTTCCGGAACAGGGCTACAATGAGCAGTTCTTC. Its protein is CSVPEQGYNEQFF.

This clonotype was seen more than once but under ten times. The gene calls are TRBV5-1 and TRBJ2-3; 8 bases are a match to TRBD2. The CDR3 is 16 amino acids. In germline, CDR1 is SGHRS, CDR2 YFSETQ. Unmatched junction bases numbered 5, after V lost 0 bases and J lost 2 bases. The CDR3 region is CASSLAPGLVTDTQYF. The CDR3, as DNA: TGCGCCAGCAGCTTGGCCCCGGGACTAGTCACAGATACGCAGTATTTT.

This clonotype was seen many times. For the CDR3, the DNA is TGTGCCAGCAGTTACTCAGGGTTCACTGAAGCTTTCTTT. The encoded protein is CASSYSGFTEAFF. The rearrangement links TRBV6-6 to TRBJ1-1, with D unresolved. Between the trimmed V and J ends, which lost 0 bases and 4 bases, there was a span of 6 bases. The germline gives CDR1 MNHNY, CDR2 SVGAGI (reference sequence). The CDR3 consists of 13 residues.

This clonotype was seen more than once but under ten times. The rearrangement links TRBV29-1 to TRBJ2-1; maybe TRBD1 (5 bases). The CDR3 has 13 amino acids. With 3 bases removed from V and 9 bases from J, the gap between germline ends came to 15 bases. The germline V gene encodes CDR1 SQVTM and CDR2 ANQGSEA. DNA for the CDR3: TGCAGCGTTGACCGCGCGACCCAGGGTGAGCAGTTCTTC. Translated, it gives CSVDRATQGEQFF.

The chain recombines TRBV6-1 with TRBJ1-5; TRBD1 agrees at 9 bases. The CDR3 runs to 13 residues. CDR1 is MNHNS, CDR2 SASEGT, per germline. V trimming: 6 bases; J trimming: 15 bases; junction bases outside the gene matches: 12. The CDR3 bases are TGTGCCAGCAGCCCAATTATCGGACAGGGGTCGCATTTT. Translation: CASSPIIGQGSHF.

This clonotype came up many times. V usage is TRBV7-8 and J usage is TRBJ2-2; D might be TRBD1 (5 bases). Per the germline V gene, CDR1 is SGHVS and CDR2 is FQNEAQ. Trimming stripped 2 bases from V and 4 bases from J, with 11 bases between. The CDR3 contains 15 residues. CDR3 loop: CASSLRGSTTGELFF. For the CDR3, the DNA is TGTGCCAGCAGCTTAAGGGGCTCGACCACCGGGGAGCTGTTTTTT.

The chain uses TRBV5-1 and TRBJ2-5; 8 bases match TRBD2. V dropped 0 bases and J dropped 1; count of bases not matched to a gene: 2. Germline assignment: CDR1 SGHRS and CDR2 YFSETQ. The CDR3 length is 15 residues. CDR3 nucleotide sequence: TGCGCCAGCAGCTTGGGGACTAGCAGCCAAGAGACCCAGTACTTC. This translates into CASSLGTSSQETQYF.

This clonotype was counted ten times or more. This chain links TRBV3-1 with TRBJ1-3; D unresolved. CDR3 length: 12 amino acids. V shed 6 bases and J shed 2 bases, with 5 bases lying between them. Germline V gene sequence: CDR1 LGHDT, CDR2 YNNKEL (reference sequence). DNA for the CDR3: TGTGCCAGCAGGGATCCTGGAAACACCATATATTTT. Its protein is CASRDPGNTIYF. The complete variable domain, with remaining parts taken from reference TRBV3-1 and TRBJ1-3, reads DTAVSQTPKYLVTQMGNDKSIKCEQNLGHDTMYWYKQDSKKFLKIMFSYNNKELIINETVPNRFSPKSPDKAHLNLHINSLELGDSAVYFCASRDPGNTIYFGEGSWLTVV.

This clonotype has at least ten counts. The CDR3 loop is CASLTIRSPGSEQFF. In DNA, the CDR3 is TGTGCCAGTCTGACGATCAGGTCTCCAGGGAGTGAGCAGTTCTTC. The gene calls are TRBV12-3 or TRBV12-4 and TRBJ2-1; perhaps D is TRBD1 or TRBD2 (5 bases each). CDR3 size: 15 residues. V was cut by 9 bases and J by 9 bases, with 24 bases left in between.

The V and J genes are TRBV9 and TRBJ2-2, with 11 positions matching TRBD2. This CDR3 comprises 16 residues. V lost 4 bases and J lost 6; bases outside the gene matches: 8. Germline V gene data show CDR1 as SGDLS and CDR2 as YYNGEE. CDR3 residues: CASSSGSGRAPGELFF. The CDR3 DNA follows: TGTGCCAGCAGCTCGGGTAGCGGGAGGGCCCCCGGGGAGCTGTTTTTT. Full variable domain (rest looked up from reference TRBV9 and TRBJ2-2): DSGVTQTPKHLITATGQRVTLRCSPRSGDLSVYWYQQSLDQGLQFLIQYYNGEERAKGNILERFSAQQFPDLHSELNLSSLELGDSALYFCASSSGSGRAPGELFFGEGSRLTVL.

The rearrangement joins TRBV20-1 to TRBJ2-1; unclear D gene. The CDR3 runs 10 residues. V was trimmed by 7 bases and J by 6 bases, leaving 7 bases between them. Germline V gene lookup returns CDR1 DFQATT and CDR2 SNEGSKA (reference sequence). The CDR3 sequence is CSVGRNEQFF. The CDR3 region has the DNA TGCAGTGTCGGGCGCAATGAGCAGTTCTTC.

This clonotype was detected many times. This rearrangement joins TRBV11-2 to TRBJ2-5; D is unclear. Germline lookup yields CDR1 SGHAT and CDR2 FQNNGV. The V end was cut by 1 base, the J end by 4 bases, with 10 bases between. This CDR3 has 14 amino acids. The DNA of the CDR3 is TGTGCCAGCAGCTTAGCGCAGTCCCCAGAGACCCAGTACTTC. Its protein is CASSLAQSPETQYF.

V usage is TRBV19 and J usage is TRBJ1-1, with D possibly being TRBD1 (6 bases). The CDR3 spans 15 residues. The V end was cut by 10 bases, the J end by 3 bases, with 21 bases between. Germline CDR1 reads LNHDA; CDR2 reads SQIVND (reference sequence). CDR3 residues: CATSGGASTHTEAFF. As DNA, the CDR3 is TGTGCCACCTCCGGGGGGGCGAGCACCCACACTGAAGCTTTCTTT.

This clonotype was seen many times. This chain links TRBV6-1 with TRBJ1-2; 7 bases fit TRBD1. The germline CDR1 and CDR2 sequences are MNHNS and SASEGT. The length of the CDR3 is 17 residues. V was clipped by 5 bases and J by 0 bases; unmatched bases: 12. In DNA form, the CDR3 reads TGTGCCAGCAGTCCCTTCGCAGGGGGATTAGCTAACTATGGCTACACCTTC. It yields the protein CASSPFAGGLANYGYTF.

The chain employs TRBV6-5 and TRBJ2-3, with D tentatively TRBD2 (5 bases). Trimming removed 0 bases at V and 0 bases at J, with 16 bases between. Looked up from germline, CDR1 is MNHEY and CDR2 is SVGAGI. This CDR3 contains 18 residues. The CDR3 region is CASSYSRVERSSTDTQYF. The CDR3 DNA reads as TGTGCCAGCAGTTACTCGAGGGTTGAGCGGTCCAGCACAGATACGCAGTATTTT.

This clonotype occurred a few times. This chain joins TRBV20-1 and TRBJ2-5, with TRBD1 identical over 8 bases. The CDR3 covers 15 residues. With V trimmed by 2 bases and J by 5 bases, 10 bases remained unmatched. Germline CDR1 is DFQATT and CDR2 is SNEGSKA (reference sequence). The CDR3 nucleotides are TGCAGTGCTAGAAGGTCGGCAGGGGGCTGGGAGACCCAGTACTTC. This codes for CSARRSAGGWETQYF.

The chain uses TRBV29-1 and TRBJ2-3; 13 nucleotides align to TRBD2. Germline V gene lookup returns CDR1 SQVTM and CDR2 ANQGSEA. V gave up 7 bases and J gave up 7 bases; unmatched junction bases: 20. This CDR3 is built from 18 residues. The CDR3 protein is CSATGTSGKISFAHTQYF. The CDR3 DNA is TGCAGCGCTACCGGGACTAGCGGGAAGATAAGTTTCGCACATACGCAGTATTTT.

The rearrangement uses TRBV20-1 and TRBJ2-1; maybe TRBD1 (6 bases). Germline V gene sequence: CDR1 DFQATT, CDR2 SNEGSKA (reference sequence). Trimming removed 1 base at V and 4 bases at J, with 20 bases between. This CDR3 region has 17 residues. Written as DNA, the CDR3 is TGCAGTGCTAGAGCCAGAGGGGGTACAGGGAATTACAATGAGCAGTTCTTC. Encoded protein: CSARARGGTGNYNEQFF.

This clonotype was observed a single time. The rearrangement joins TRBV5-6 to TRBJ2-5; 7 positions agree with TRBD1. There are 16 residues in the CDR3. V trimming: 4 bases; J trimming: 5 bases; junction bases outside the gene matches: 14. CDR1 and CDR2 (germline): SGHDT, YYEEEE. This CDR3 reads CASSGLMDRLGETQYF. DNA for the CDR3: TGTGCCAGCAGCGGGTTGATGGACAGGCTGGGGGAGACCCAGTACTTC.